This T cell receptor beta chain was retrieved from a study of blood T cell repertoires in COVID-19. Study information: Samples taken during acute and convalescent COVID-19 were collected in the United States, Italy and Spain.

Germline lookup yields CDR1 SGHNT and CDR2 YYREEE (reference sequence). The CDR3 length is 15 residues. Trimming pared 1 base from V and 4 bases from J, leaving 12 bases between. Clones were sequenced by immunoSEQ multiplex PCR, and TCRdb holds only the in-frame ones, with some missing. The table records 300,000 to 450,000 clones, 85% of them present only once. The receptor comes from a woman under 30 with acute or convalescent COVID-19. This chain links TRBV5-4 with TRBJ2-1; D is perhaps TRBD1 (5 bases). The sequenced sample consisted of peripheral blood. The CDR3 DNA reads TGTGCCAGCAGCTTGAGGGGCAGACCTTACAATGAGCAGTTCTTC. It encodes CASSLRGRPYNEQFF. The full variable domain, with the rest looked up from reference TRBV5-4 and TRBJ2-1, is ETGVTQSPTHLIKTRGQQVTLRCSSQSGHNTVSWYQQALGQGPQFIFQYYREEENGRGNFPPRFSGLQFPNYSSELNVNALELDDSALYLCASSLRGRPYNEQFFGPGTRLTVL.